The 28 T cell receptor beta chains listed next were all sequenced from one sample in a study of blood T cell repertoires in COVID-19. Sequenced by immunoSEQ multiplex PCR; TCRdb stores in-frame clones only, minus some. This sample carries approximately 500,000 clones, about 89% of them seen once, and the ten largest clones take around 7.8%. The sample was peripheral blood. The receptors shown here come from a woman aged 50 to 60 with COVID-19, enrolled during active disease.

This clone was seen only once. The chain couples TRBV7-3 to TRBJ2-2; D may be TRBD1 (6 bases). The length of the CDR3 is 15 residues. Germline values: CDR1 SGHTA, CDR2 FQGTGA. V was cut by 4 bases and J by 6 bases, with 15 bases left in between. DNA of the CDR3: TGTGCCAGCAGCTCCTCGACAGGTTTCCCCGGGGAGCTGTTTTTT. Its translation is CASSSSTGFPGELFF.

The chain combines TRBV28 with TRBJ2-6; 8 bases agree with TRBD2. This CDR3 spans 16 amino acids. The V and J ends lost 8 bases and 2 bases, in that order; junction bases with no gene match: 8. In germline, CDR1 is MDHEN, CDR2 SYDVKM. The chain's CDR3 is CASAPGGPAGANVLTF. CDR3 nucleotides: TGTGCCAGCGCCCCGGGGGGGCCAGCTGGGGCCAACGTCCTGACTTTC.

V usage is TRBV7-2 and J usage is TRBJ1-2; 10 bases align to TRBD1. The germline gives CDR1 SGHTA, CDR2 FQGNSA. J gave up 4 bases and V 6 bases, and 11 bases lay outside the gene matches. The CDR3 runs to 16 residues. The CDR3 region is CASSSDRDRGFYGYTF. The CDR3 DNA follows: TGTGCCAGCAGTTCCGACCGGGACAGGGGATTCTATGGCTACACCTTC.

The V gene is TRBV24-1, the J gene TRBJ2-3; 7 bases agree with TRBD2. The germline V gene has CDR1 KGHDR and CDR2 SFDVKD. V shed 2 bases and J 10 bases; nucleotides not matched to a gene: 5. The CDR3 length is 13 residues. The CDR3 region is CATSDSRRGAQYF. The CDR3 nucleotides read TGTGCCACCAGTGATTCCCGACGGGGGGCGCAGTATTTT.

This clone occurred once. The chain joins TRBV4-1 to TRBJ2-7; the D gene is possibly TRBD2 (5 bases). The V gene's germline CDR1 is MGHRA and CDR2 YSYEKL. V was pared by 6 bases and J by 4 bases, with 13 bases between. The CDR3 contains 13 residues. The CDR3 DNA is TGCGCCAGCAGTCCGGGAAGCGGTTACGAGCAGTACTTC. Translated, it gives CASSPGSGYEQYF.

This chain joins TRBV5-6 and TRBJ2-1; D possibly corresponds to TRBD1 (6 bases). The CDR3 covers 16 residues. V dropped 4 bases and J dropped 2 bases, with 16 bases sitting between them. CDR1 is SGHDT and CDR2 is YYEEEE in the germline V gene. The CDR3 DNA is TGTGCCAGCAGCCCGAGGGGGAGTGCCCCCTACAATGAGCAGTTCTTC. It encodes CASSPRGSAPYNEQFF. The full variable domain, rest sourced from reference TRBV5-6 and TRBJ2-1, is DAGVTQSPTHLIKTRGQQVTLRCSPKSGHDTVSWYQQALGQGPQFIFQYYEEEERQRGNFPDRFSGHQFPNYSSELNVNALLLGDSALYLCASSPRGSAPYNEQFFGPGTRLTVL.

This chain joins TRBV28 and TRBJ1-2; TRBD1 matches 7 bases. Germline values: CDR1 MDHEN, CDR2 SYDVKM. The CDR3 has 14 amino acids. Trimming at V came to 4 bases and at J to 4 bases, leaving 6 bases not matched to a gene. In DNA form, the CDR3 reads TGTGCCAGCAGTTCGGACAGGCCATTCTATGGCTACACCTTC. As protein: CASSSDRPFYGYTF.

The V and J genes are TRBV3-1 (or the pseudogene TRBV3-2) and TRBJ1-2; D call uncertain. V was cut by 0 bases and J by 2 bases, with 7 bases left in between. The CDR3 consists of 14 residues. From germline, CDR1 is LGHDT and CDR2 YNNKEL (reference sequence). Here the CDR3 reads CASSQDRGNYGYTF. In DNA, the CDR3 is TGTGCCAGCAGCCAAGATCGAGGGAACTATGGCTACACCTTC.

Concerning this clone: This same CDR3 is encoded by further DNA sequences in the sample. The chain has TRBV6-1 and TRBJ2-1; a weak D match, TRBD1 (5 bases). The CDR3 covers 12 residues. Germline V gene lookup returns CDR1 MNHNS and CDR2 SASEGT. Trimming shortened V by 1 base and J by 8 bases, and 6 bases separated the two germline ends. In nucleotides, the CDR3 is TGTGCCAGCAGTGAAGTAGGGGATGAGCAGTTCTTC. Its protein product is CASSEVGDEQFF.

DNA for the CDR3: TGCGCCAGCAGCCATACACAGGGAACCCCAGGCTACACCTTC. Its protein product is CASSHTQGTPGYTF. This sequence joins TRBV4-1 and TRBJ1-2; tentatively, D is TRBD1 (6 bases). The germline gives CDR1 MGHRA, CDR2 YSYEKL. The CDR3 extends over 14 amino acids. V was clipped by 3 bases and J by 8 bases, with 16 bases between them.

Concerning this clone itself: Distinct nucleotide sequences in the sample also encode this CDR3. The CDR3 sequence: CASSPRQGNTEAFF. In nucleotides, the CDR3 is TGTGCCAGCTCACCACGACAGGGAAACACTGAAGCTTTCTTT. V and J are TRBV18 and TRBJ1-1; 7 bases fit TRBD1. The CDR3 consists of 14 residues. V shed 1 base, J shed 2 bases, and the junction held 1 base outside the gene matches. CDR1 and CDR2 (germline): KGHSH, LQKENI.

This clone showed up just once. The chain couples TRBV10-3 to TRBJ1-2; 7 bases match TRBD1. This CDR3 has 12 residues. V was pared by 9 bases and J by 4 bases, with 5 bases of the junction left unmatched. Germline CDR1 ENHRY, CDR2 SYGVKD. This chain's CDR3 is CAIEGGGYGYTF. DNA for the CDR3: TGTGCCATAGAAGGGGGCGGCTATGGCTACACCTTC.

The J gene is TRBJ1-5, the V gene TRBV2; D uncertain. This CDR3 is built from 14 residues. Germline CDR1 reads SNHLY; CDR2 reads FYNNEI. Trimming took 6 bases from V and 6 from J, leaving 15 bases between them. CDR3 sequence: CASSPSASGQPQHF. The DNA for the CDR3 is TGTGCCAGCAGCCCATCAGCCTCAGGTCAGCCCCAGCATTTT. Variable domain in full (rest from reference TRBV2 and TRBJ1-5): EPEVTQTPSHQVTQMGQEVILRCVPISNHLYFYWYRQILGQKVEFLVSFYNNEISEKSEIFDDQFSVERPDGSNFTLKIRSTKLEDSAMYFCASSPSASGQPQHFGDGTRLSIL.

This chain connects TRBV6-4 to TRBJ2-3; 9 bases match TRBD2. CDR1 and CDR2 (germline): MRHNA, SNTAGT. There are 17 residues in the CDR3. Germline trimming cut 5 bases from V and 2 bases from J; bases unmatched to any gene: 11. The CDR3 loop reads CASSLTASGAPTDTQYF. The CDR3 DNA follows: TGTGCCAGCAGTCTGACCGCTAGCGGGGCCCCCACAGATACGCAGTATTTT.

The CDR3 region has the DNA TGTGCCAGCAGCCAAGAGAGTGGGCATTCACCCCTCCACTTT. This codes for CASSQESGHSPLHF. V gene TRBV3-1 (or the pseudogene TRBV3-2) combines with J gene TRBJ1-6; no firm D call. Trimming removed 0 bases at V and 8 bases at J, with 8 bases between. Germline loops: CDR1 LGHDT, CDR2 YNNKEL (reference sequence). The CDR3 is 14 residues long.

The chain couples TRBV27 to TRBJ1-5, with a weak D call TRBD1 (5 bases). Trimming removed 6 bases at V and 3 bases at J, with 15 bases between. Germline V CDR1 and CDR2: MNHEY, SMNVEV (reference sequence). CDR3 size: 15 residues. CDR3 in amino acids: CASSLRGIPNQPQHF. CDR3 sequence (DNA): TGTGCCAGCAGCCTTAGGGGAATCCCCAATCAGCCCCAGCATTTT.

The rearrangement uses TRBV18 and TRBJ1-5; 7 nucleotides agree with TRBD1. Germline assignment: CDR1 KGHSH and CDR2 LQKENI. The length of the CDR3 is 13 residues. The V segment lost 6 bases and the J segment 8 bases; nucleotides outside the gene matches: 7. The CDR3 coding sequence is TGTGCCAGCTCTGTGGACAGGACAGAGCCCCAGCATTTT. It translates to CASSVDRTEPQHF. The whole variable domain, filled in from reference TRBV18 and TRBJ1-5, reads NAGVMQNPRHLVRRRGQEARLRCSPMKGHSHVYWYRQLPEEGLKFMVYLQKENIIDESGMPKERFSAEFPKEGPSILRIQQVVRGDSAAYFCASSVDRTEPQHFGDGTRLSIL.

This chain connects TRBV6-5 to TRBJ2-7; D might be TRBD2 (5 bases). V was shortened by 6 bases and J by 3 bases, with 9 bases between the two germline ends. This CDR3 has 12 amino acids. Per germline, CDR1 MNHEY and CDR2 SVGAGI. The CDR3 region is CASRGLSYEQYF. CDR3 bases: TGTGCCAGCAGAGGACTGAGCTACGAGCAGTACTTC.

The gene calls are TRBV5-1 and TRBJ2-3; TRBD1 matches at 8 bases. J was trimmed by 0 bases and V by 4 bases; bases with no gene match: 10. This CDR3 comprises 17 residues. Germline lookup yields CDR1 SGHRS and CDR2 YFSETQ. CDR3 coding DNA: TGCGCCAGCAGCCGGACAGGGACACACTCGAGCACAGATACGCAGTATTTT. Its protein is CASSRTGTHSSTDTQYF. Drawing the rest from reference TRBV5-1 and TRBJ2-3, the complete variable domain is KAGVTQTPRYLIKTRGQQVTLSCSPISGHRSVSWYQQTPGQGLQFLFEYFSETQRNKGNFPGRFSGRQFSNSRSEMNVSTLELGDSALYLCASSRTGTHSSTDTQYFGPGTRLTVL.

This chain links TRBV27 with TRBJ1-1; D may be TRBD1 (6 bases). The CDR3 is 15 residues long. In germline, CDR1 is MNHEY, CDR2 SMNVEV (reference sequence). Trimming took 6 bases from V and 1 from J, leaving 15 bases between them. In nucleotides, the CDR3 is TGTGCCAGCAGCCGCACTCCCAGGGGGAACACTGAAGCTTTCTTT. Its translation: CASSRTPRGNTEAFF.

The chain is built from TRBV10-3 and TRBJ2-3; 7 positions agree with TRBD2. This CDR3 region has 15 residues. Germline assignment: CDR1 ENHRY and CDR2 SYGVKD. Trimming removed 0 bases from V and 2 bases from J; junction bases left unmatched: 2. The CDR3 here is CAISESAGVTDTQYF. The CDR3 nucleotides read TGTGCCATCAGTGAGTCGGCGGGGGTCACAGATACGCAGTATTTT.

This clone appeared once. The chain is built from TRBV7-3 and TRBJ2-3, with D possibly being TRBD2 (6 bases). Germline-derived CDR1 and CDR2 are SGHTA and FQGTGA. The CDR3 contains 14 residues. V dropped 6 bases and J dropped 5 bases, with 15 bases sitting between them. The CDR3 here is CASSSGTGKDTQYF. CDR3 sequence (DNA): TGTGCCAGCAGTTCCGGGACTGGGAAAGATACGCAGTATTTT.

The V call is TRBV11-3, the J call TRBJ2-1; 10 bases align to TRBD2. This CDR3 is 15 amino acids long. Germline trimming cut 4 bases from V and 8 bases from J; bases unmatched to any gene: 8. Germline V gives CDR1 SGHNT, CDR2 YENEEA. The CDR3 DNA is TGTGCCAGCAGCTCCTACCCCGGGACTAGCGATGAGCAGTTCTTC. Translated: CASSSYPGTSDEQFF.

V gene TRBV18 combines with J gene TRBJ2-7; 7 bases align to TRBD1. The CDR3 consists of 13 residues. Germline V gene sequence: CDR1 KGHSH, CDR2 LQKENI. Trimming at V came to 6 bases and at J to 4 bases, leaving 6 bases not matched to a gene. The CDR3 reads CASSGTELYEQYF. The CDR3 DNA is TGTGCCAGCTCCGGGACAGAACTTTACGAGCAGTACTTC.

This rearrangement joins TRBV5-8 to TRBJ1-6, with D maybe TRBD1 (6 bases). The CDR3 loop spans 14 amino acids. V dropped 4 bases and J dropped 10 bases, with 15 bases sitting between them. Germline CDR1 is SGHTS and CDR2 is YDEGEE. CDR3 amino acids: CASSLTGGGSPLHF. Here the CDR3 DNA reads TGTGCCAGCAGCCTGACAGGTGGTGGGTCACCCCTCCACTTT.

The rearrangement uses TRBV2 and TRBJ1-3; D not certain. Deletions cut 10 bases from V and 0 bases from J, with 16 bases between. The germline CDR1 and CDR2 sequences are SNHLY and FYNNEI. The CDR3 extends over 15 amino acids. As DNA, the CDR3 is TGTGCCACCCGACGGGAGGCTCTCTCTGGAAACACCATATATTTT. Translating gives CATRREALSGNTIYF.

The chain combines TRBV4-1 with TRBJ2-1, with D maybe TRBD1 (5 bases). The CDR3 is made up of 15 amino acids. Trimming removed 2 bases at V and 4 bases at J, with 12 bases between. CDR1 is MGHRA and CDR2 is YSYEKL in the germline V gene. In DNA, the CDR3 is TGCGCCAGCAGCCAAATGGGGCTAAGTTACAATGAGCAGTTCTTC. Translated: CASSQMGLSYNEQFF.

V and J are TRBV3-1 (or the pseudogene TRBV3-2) and TRBJ1-5; unclear D gene. The CDR3 contains 13 residues. V was cut by 2 bases and J by 5 bases, with 7 bases left in between. CDR1 LGHDT and CDR2 YNNKEL come from the germline V gene (reference sequence). The CDR3, as DNA: TGTGCCAGCAGCCAATCGTTCGATCAGCCCCAGCATTTT. Translation: CASSQSFDQPQHF.